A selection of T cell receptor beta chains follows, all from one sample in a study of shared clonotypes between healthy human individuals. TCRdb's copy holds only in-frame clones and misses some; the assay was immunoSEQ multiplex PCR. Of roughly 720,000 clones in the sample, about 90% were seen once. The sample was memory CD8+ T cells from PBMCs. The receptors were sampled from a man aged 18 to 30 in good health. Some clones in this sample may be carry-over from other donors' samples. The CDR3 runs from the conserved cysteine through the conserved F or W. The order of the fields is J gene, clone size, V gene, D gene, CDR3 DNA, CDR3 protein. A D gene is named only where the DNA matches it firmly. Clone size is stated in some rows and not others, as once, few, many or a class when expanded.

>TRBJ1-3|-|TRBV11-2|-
TGTGCCAGCAGCTTAGTGCGGACACCCGGTCGCAGGAACACCATATATTTT
CASSLVRTPGRRNTIYF
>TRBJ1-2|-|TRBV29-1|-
TGCAGCGTTTCCGACAGTAACTATGGCTACACCTTC
CSVSDSNYGYTF
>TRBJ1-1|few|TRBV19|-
TGTGCCAGTGGTAGTGACAGGACGACCACTGAAGCTTTCTTT
CASGSDRTTTEAFF
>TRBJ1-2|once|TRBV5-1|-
TGCGCCAGCAGCCCGGAGCCGATGGGGAACTTTTATGGCTACACCTTC
CASSPEPMGNFYGYTF
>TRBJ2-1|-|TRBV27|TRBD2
TGTGCCAGCAGTTTCTCGGCGGGAGAGAGTTGGAATGAGCAGTTCTTC
CASSFSAGESWNEQFF
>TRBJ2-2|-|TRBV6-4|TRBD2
TGTGCCAGCAGTGACTCGATTACACTAGCGGGAGTTACGGGGGAGCTGTTTTTT
CASSDSITLAGVTGELFF
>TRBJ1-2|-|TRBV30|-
TGTGCCTGGACCCCGGGCGGAGGGTATGGCTACACCTTC
CAWTPGGGYGYTF
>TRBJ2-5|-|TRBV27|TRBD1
TGTGCCAGCAGTTTAGGGACAGGCGGGAAGACCCAGTACTTC
CASSLGTGGKTQYF
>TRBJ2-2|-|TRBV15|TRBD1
TGTGCCACCAGCACAGACAGGGGGCGGTCCGGGGAGCTGTTTTTT
CATSTDRGRSGELFF
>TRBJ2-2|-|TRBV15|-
TGTGCCACCAGCAGCCGCGCGAACACCGGGGAGCTGTTTTTT
CATSSRANTGELFF
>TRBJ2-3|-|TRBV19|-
TGTGCCAGTAGTACTACAGGGACAGATACGCAGTATTTT
CASSTTGTDTQYF
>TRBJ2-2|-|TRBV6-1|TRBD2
TGTGCCGCCAGCGGGGCCGGAACCGGGGAGCTGTTTTTT
CAASGAGTGELFF
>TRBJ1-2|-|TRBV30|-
TGTGCCTGGGTCGGGGGGGAGAGAGGCTACACCTTC
CAWVGGERGYTF
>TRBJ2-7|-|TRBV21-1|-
TGTGCCAGCGTCGGGGGTCTTAACTCCTACGAGCAGTACTTC
CASVGGLNSYEQYF
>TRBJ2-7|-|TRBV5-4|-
TGTGCCAGCAGCTTCTTCGGTGGCTACGAGCAGTACTTC
CASSFFGGYEQYF
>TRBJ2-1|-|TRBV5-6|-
TGTGCCAGCAGCTTCCGACCCAGCAATGAGCAGTTCTTC
CASSFRPSNEQFF
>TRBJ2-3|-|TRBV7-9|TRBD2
TGTGCCAGCAGCTGGGGGACTAGCGTTAGCACAGATACGCAGTATTTT
CASSWGTSVSTDTQYF
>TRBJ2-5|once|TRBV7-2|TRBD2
TGTGCCAGCAGCTTAGGTCGGAGCGGGAGGTCTGGGACCCAGTACTTC
CASSLGRSGRSGTQYF
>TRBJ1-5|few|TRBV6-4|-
TGTGCCAGCAGTGACTCGGGCAGGGGCCATCGGCCCCAGCATTTT
CASSDSGRGHRPQHF
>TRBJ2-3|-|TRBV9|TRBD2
TGTGCCAGCAGCGTGACTAGCGGGGACGGAGATACGCAGTATTTT
CASSVTSGDGDTQYF
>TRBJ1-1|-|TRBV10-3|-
TGTGCCATCAGTGAGTCGGAGATGGTAGAAATGAACACTGAAGCTTTCTTT
CAISESEMVEMNTEAFF
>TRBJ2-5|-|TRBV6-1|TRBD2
TGTGCCAGCAGTGAGGGACTAGCGGGTACCCAAGAGACCCAGTACTTC
CASSEGLAGTQETQYF
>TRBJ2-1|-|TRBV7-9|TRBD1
TGTGCCAGCAGCTTAGAGGGCAGGGGGCAGTACAATGAGCAGTTCTTC
CASSLEGRGQYNEQFF
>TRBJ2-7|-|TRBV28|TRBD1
TGTGCCAGCAGTTTATTGGTAGATGGGACAGAACTTACCTACGAGCAGTACTTC
CASSLLVDGTELTYEQYF
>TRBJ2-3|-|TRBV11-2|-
TGTGCCAGCAGCTTGCTTATTGGAGGGGGTACGCAGTATTTT
CASSLLIGGGTQYF
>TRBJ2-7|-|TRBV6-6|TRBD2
TGTGCCAGCAGTTACGGTCTAGCGGAAACCTACGAGCAGTACTTC
CASSYGLAETYEQYF
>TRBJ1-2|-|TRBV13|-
TGTGCCAGCACCCCCCGGGGGGCGAGAAGCTATGGCTACACCTTC
CASTPRGARSYGYTF
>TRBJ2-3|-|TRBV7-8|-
TGTGCCAGCAGCTCGAGTGGAGATACGCAGTATTTT
CASSSSGDTQYF
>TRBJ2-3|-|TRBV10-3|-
TGTGCCATCAGTGAGTCGGGGCCAGATACGCAGTATTTT
CAISESGPDTQYF
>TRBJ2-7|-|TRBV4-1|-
TGCGCCAGCAGCCAAGATGGGGTGGGTAGCGGAGCCTACGAGCAGTACTTC
CASSQDGVGSGAYEQYF
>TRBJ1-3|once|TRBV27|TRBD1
TGTGCCAGCATGGGACAGTCTTCCGGAAACACCATATATTTT
CASMGQSSGNTIYF
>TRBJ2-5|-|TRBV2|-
TGTGCCAGCAGGGGGAGGACTGAGACGGAGACCCAGTACTTC
CASRGRTETETQYF
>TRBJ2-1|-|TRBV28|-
TGTGCCAGCAGTTTAGTGGAGGGCATGGCGTTCTTC
CASSLVEGMAFF
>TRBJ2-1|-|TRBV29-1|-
TGCAGCGTTGAAAGGCCAGCCGGGCAGTTCTTC
CSVERPAGQFF
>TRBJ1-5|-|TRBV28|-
TGTGCCAGCAGAACGGCGGGGTACGGCAATCAGCCCCAGCATTTT
CASRTAGYGNQPQHF
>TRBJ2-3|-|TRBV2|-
TGTGCCAGCAGCCCCAAGGACAGAACTAGCACAGATACGCAGTATTTT
CASSPKDRTSTDTQYF
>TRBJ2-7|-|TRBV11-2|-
TGTGCCAGCAGCCCGCGACTCGGGTACGCCTACGAGCAGTACTTC
CASSPRLGYAYEQYF
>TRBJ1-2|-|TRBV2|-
TGTGCCAGCAGGCGAACAGGAGGGGGGGTGGACTATGGCTACACCTTC
CASRRTGGGVDYGYTF
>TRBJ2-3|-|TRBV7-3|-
TGTGCCAGCAGCTGGACGAGCACAGATACGCAGTATTTT
CASSWTSTDTQYF
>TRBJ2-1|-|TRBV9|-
TGTGCCAGCAGCCCTAGTTACAGGGGGGGCTATGAGCAGTTCTTC
CASSPSYRGGYEQFF
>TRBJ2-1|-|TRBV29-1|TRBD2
TGCAGCGCTAGGACTAGCGGCTACAATGAGCAGTTCTTC
CSARTSGYNEQFF
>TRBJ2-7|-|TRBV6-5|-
TGTGCCAGCAGTTATCTTCGGGGCAACCCCTACGAGCAGTACTTC
CASSYLRGNPYEQYF
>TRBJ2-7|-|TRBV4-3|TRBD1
TGCGCCAGCAGCCAAGATTCAGGGGGTAGATTCGGGTCCTACGAGCAGTACTTC
CASSQDSGGRFGSYEQYF
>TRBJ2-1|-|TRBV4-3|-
TGCGCCAGCAGCCAACATCCCGGGCTGGGGGGTGGCAATGAGCAGTTCTTC
CASSQHPGLGGGNEQFF
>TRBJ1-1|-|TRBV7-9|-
TGTGCCAGCAGCTTAGATCTGAGCAGCACTGAAGCTTTCTTT
CASSLDLSSTEAFF
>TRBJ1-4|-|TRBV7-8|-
TGTGCCAGCAGCTACGGCCGGGTCCCCACTAATGAAAAACTGTTTTTT
CASSYGRVPTNEKLFF
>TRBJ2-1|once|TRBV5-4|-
TGTGCCAGCAGCTTTTCTCCTAGCTCCTACAATGAGCAGTTCTTC
CASSFSPSSYNEQFF
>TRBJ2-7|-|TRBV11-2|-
TGTGCCAGCAGCTTACTTGGCTCGTACGAGCAGTACTTC
CASSLLGSYEQYF
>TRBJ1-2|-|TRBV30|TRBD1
TGTGCCTGGAGTGTACGGACAGGGGAGAGCTACTATGGCTACACCTTC
CAWSVRTGESYYGYTF
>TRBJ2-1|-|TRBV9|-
TGTGCCAGCAGCGCCAGCGGGTCTGAGCTGTATGAGCAGTTCTTC
CASSASGSELYEQFF
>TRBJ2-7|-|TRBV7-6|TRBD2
TGTGCCAGCAGCTTAGTGGTAGCGGGAGCCCCACAACCCTACGAGCAGTACTTC
CASSLVVAGAPQPYEQYF
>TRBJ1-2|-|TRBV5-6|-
TGTGCCAGCAGCTTGGTTGGGGCCCGTGGCTACACCTTC
CASSLVGARGYTF
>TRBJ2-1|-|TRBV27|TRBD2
TGTGCCAGCAGTTTGGCGGGAGCCAAGAGGAATGAGCAGTTCTTC
CASSLAGAKRNEQFF
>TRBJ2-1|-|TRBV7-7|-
TGTGCCAGCAGCTTAAGTAGCGAGACCTCCTACAATGAGCAGTTCTTC
CASSLSSETSYNEQFF
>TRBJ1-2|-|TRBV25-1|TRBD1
TGTGCCAGCAGTGGGAGGGGACAGGGGGCAGGCGGCTACACCTTC
CASSGRGQGAGGYTF
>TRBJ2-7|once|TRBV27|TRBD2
TGTGCCAGCAGTTTATTTTCGACTAGCGGCAAGGACGAGCAGTACTTC
CASSLFSTSGKDEQYF